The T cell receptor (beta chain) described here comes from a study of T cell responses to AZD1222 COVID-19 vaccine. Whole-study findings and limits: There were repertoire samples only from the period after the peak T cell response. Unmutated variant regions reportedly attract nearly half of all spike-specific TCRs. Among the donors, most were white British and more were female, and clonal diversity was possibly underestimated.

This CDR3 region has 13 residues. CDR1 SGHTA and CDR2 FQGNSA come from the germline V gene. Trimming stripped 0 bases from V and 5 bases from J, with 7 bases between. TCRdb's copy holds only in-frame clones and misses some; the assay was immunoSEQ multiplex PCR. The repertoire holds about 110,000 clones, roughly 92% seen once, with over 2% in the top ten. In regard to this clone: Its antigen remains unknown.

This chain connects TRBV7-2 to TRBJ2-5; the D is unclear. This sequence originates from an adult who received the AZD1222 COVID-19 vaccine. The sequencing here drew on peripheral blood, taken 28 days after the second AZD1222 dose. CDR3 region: CASSLADVETQYF. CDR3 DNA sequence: TGTGCCAGCAGCTTAGCTGACGTGGAGACCCAGTACTTC.